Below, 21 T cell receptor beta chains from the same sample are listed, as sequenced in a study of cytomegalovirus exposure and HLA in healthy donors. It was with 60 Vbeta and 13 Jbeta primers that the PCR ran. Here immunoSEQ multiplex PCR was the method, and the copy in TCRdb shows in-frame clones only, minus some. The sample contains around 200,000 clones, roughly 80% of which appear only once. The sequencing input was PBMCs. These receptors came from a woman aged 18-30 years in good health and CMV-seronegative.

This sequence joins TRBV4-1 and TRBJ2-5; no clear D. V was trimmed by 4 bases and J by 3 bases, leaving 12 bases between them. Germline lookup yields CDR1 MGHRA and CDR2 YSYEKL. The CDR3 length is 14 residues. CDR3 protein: CASSPEAAEETQYF. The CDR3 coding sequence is TGCGCCAGCAGCCCAGAGGCGGCCGAAGAGACCCAGTACTTC.

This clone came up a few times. The CDR3 spells CASRPTGGGTYEQYF. In DNA form, the CDR3 reads TGTGCCAGCAGACCTACGGGAGGCGGGACCTACGAGCAGTACTTC. The J gene is TRBJ2-7, the V gene TRBV28, with TRBD2 matching over 7 bases. CDR1 and CDR2 (germline): MDHEN, SYDVKM. The CDR3 has 15 residues. The trim removed 6 bases at V and 2 bases at J, leaving 10 bases unmatched.

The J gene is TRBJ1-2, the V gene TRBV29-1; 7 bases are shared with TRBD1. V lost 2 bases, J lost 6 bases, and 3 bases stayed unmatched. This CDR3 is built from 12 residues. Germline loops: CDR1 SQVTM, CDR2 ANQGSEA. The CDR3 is CSVENRGHGYTF. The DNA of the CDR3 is TGCAGCGTTGAAAACAGGGGCCATGGCTACACCTTC.

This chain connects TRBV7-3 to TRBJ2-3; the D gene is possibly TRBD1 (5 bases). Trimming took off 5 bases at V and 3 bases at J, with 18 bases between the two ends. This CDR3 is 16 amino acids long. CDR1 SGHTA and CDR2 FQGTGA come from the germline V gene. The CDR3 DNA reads TGTGCCAGCAGCACCTCGACACCCTCAGGGACAGATACGCAGTATTTT. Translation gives CASSTSTPSGTDTQYF.

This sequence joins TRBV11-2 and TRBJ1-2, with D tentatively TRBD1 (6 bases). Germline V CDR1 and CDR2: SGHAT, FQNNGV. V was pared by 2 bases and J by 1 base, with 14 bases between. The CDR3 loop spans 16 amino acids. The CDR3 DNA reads TGTGCCAGCAGCTTACCCCCCATACAGGGTAACTATGGCTACACCTTC. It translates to CASSLPPIQGNYGYTF.

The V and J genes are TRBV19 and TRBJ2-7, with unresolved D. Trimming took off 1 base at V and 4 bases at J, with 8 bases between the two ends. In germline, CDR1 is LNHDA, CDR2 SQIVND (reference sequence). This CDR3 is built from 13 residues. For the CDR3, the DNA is TGTGCCAGTAGTATAGTAACCGGGTACGAGCAGTACTTC. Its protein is CASSIVTGYEQYF. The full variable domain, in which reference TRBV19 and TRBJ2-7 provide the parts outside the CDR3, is DGGITQSPKYLFRKEGQNVTLSCEQNLNHDAMYWYRQDPGQGLRLIYYSQIVNDFQKGDIAEGYSVSREKKESFPLTVTSAQKNPTAFYLCASSIVTGYEQYFGPGTRLTVT.

CDR3 in amino acids: CASSFPRGQGIRNTEAFF. CDR3 DNA: TGTGCCAGCAGCTTTCCGCGGGGACAGGGGATTCGGAACACTGAAGCTTTCTTT. The gene calls are TRBV7-2 and TRBJ1-1; 10 nucleotides align to TRBD1. V shed 3 bases and J 1 base; nucleotides not matched to a gene: 11. The CDR3 spans 18 residues. Germline values: CDR1 SGHTA, CDR2 FQGNSA.

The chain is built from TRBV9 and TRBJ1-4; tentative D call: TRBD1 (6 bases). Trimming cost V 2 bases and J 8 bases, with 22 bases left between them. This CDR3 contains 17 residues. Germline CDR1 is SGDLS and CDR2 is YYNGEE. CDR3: CASSVRDTTLSREKLFF. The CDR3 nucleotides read TGTGCCAGCAGCGTCCGGGACACAACCCTTAGTCGCGAAAAACTGTTTTTT.

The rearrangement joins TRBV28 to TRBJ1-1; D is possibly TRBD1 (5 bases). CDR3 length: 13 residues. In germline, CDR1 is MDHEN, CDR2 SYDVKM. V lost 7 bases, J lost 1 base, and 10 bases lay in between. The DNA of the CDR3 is TGTGCCAGCAAAGTTGGGGCGAACACTGAAGCTTTCTTT. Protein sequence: CASKVGANTEAFF.

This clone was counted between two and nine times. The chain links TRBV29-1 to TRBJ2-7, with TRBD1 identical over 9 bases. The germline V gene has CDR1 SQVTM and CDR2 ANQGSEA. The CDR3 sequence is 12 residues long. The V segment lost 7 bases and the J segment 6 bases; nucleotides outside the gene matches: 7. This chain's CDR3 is CSGRQGEGEQYF. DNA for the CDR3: TGCAGCGGACGACAGGGGGAAGGCGAGCAGTACTTC.

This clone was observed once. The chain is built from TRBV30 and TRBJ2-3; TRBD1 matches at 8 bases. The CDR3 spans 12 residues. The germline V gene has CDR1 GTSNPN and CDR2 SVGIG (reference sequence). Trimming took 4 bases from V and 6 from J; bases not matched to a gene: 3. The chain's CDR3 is CAWTTGGDTQYF. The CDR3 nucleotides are TGTGCCTGGACTACAGGGGGGGATACGCAGTATTTT. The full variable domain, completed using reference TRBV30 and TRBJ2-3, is SQTIHQWPATLVQPVGSPLSLECTVEGTSNPNLYWYRQAAGRGLQLLFYSVGIGQISSEVPQNLSASRPQDRQFILSSKKLLLSDSGFYLCAWTTGGDTQYFGPGTRLTVL.

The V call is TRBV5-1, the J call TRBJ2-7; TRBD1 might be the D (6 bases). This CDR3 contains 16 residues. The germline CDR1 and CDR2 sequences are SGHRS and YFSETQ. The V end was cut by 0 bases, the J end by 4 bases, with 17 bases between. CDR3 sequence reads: CASSLGGFRGEYEQYF. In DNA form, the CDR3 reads TGCGCCAGCAGCTTGGGGGGATTCAGGGGTGAATACGAGCAGTACTTC.

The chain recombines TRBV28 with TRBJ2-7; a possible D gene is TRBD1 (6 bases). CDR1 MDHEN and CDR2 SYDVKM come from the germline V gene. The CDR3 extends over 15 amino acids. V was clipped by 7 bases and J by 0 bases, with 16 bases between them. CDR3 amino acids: CASTDPRGSSYEQYF. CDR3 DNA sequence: TGTGCCAGCACCGACCCTAGGGGGAGCTCCTACGAGCAGTACTTC.

The CDR3 here is CAISESLTSTNEKLFF. As DNA, the CDR3 is TGTGCCATCAGTGAGTCGTTGACATCAACTAATGAAAAACTGTTTTTT. This rearrangement joins TRBV10-3 to TRBJ1-4; D remains unclear. CDR1 and CDR2 (germline): ENHRY, SYGVKD. The CDR3 length is 16 residues. The V gene lost 0 bases and the J gene lost 0 bases, with 8 bases spanning the gap.

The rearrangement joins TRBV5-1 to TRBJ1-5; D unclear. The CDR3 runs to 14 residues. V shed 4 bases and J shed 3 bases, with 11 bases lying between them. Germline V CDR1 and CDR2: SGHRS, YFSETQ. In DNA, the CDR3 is TGCGCCAGCAGCCTGGATTGGCCCAATCAGCCCCAGCATTTT. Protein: CASSLDWPNQPQHF.

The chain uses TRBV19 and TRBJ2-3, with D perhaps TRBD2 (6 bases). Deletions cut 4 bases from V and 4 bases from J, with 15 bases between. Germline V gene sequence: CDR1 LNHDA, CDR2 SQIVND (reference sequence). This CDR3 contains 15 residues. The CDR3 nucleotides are TGTGCCAGTAGTAGCTTTATGGGAGGAGCAGATACGCAGTATTTT. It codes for CASSSFMGGADTQYF.

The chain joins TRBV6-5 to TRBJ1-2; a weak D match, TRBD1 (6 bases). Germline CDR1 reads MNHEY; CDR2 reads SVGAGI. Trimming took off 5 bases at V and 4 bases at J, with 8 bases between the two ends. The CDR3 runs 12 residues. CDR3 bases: TGTGCCAGCAGTCAGGACAGCTATGGCTACACCTTC. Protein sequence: CASSQDSYGYTF.

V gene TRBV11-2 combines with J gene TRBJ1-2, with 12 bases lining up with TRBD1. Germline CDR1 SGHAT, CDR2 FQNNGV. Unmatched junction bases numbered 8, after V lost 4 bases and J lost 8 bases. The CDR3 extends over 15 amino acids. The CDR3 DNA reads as TGTGCCAGCAGCTCCCCGGGACAGGGGGCGGAGGGCTACACCTTC. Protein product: CASSSPGQGAEGYTF.

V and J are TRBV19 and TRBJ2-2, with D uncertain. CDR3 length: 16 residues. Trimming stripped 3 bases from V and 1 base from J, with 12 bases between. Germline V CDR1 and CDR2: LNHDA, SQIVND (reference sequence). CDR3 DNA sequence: TGTGCCAGTAGTATTTATGGGCAGAAGAACACCGGGGAGCTGTTTTTT. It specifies CASSIYGQKNTGELFF.

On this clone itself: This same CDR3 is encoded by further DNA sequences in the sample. CDR3 region: CASSFTGTGSNSPLHF. CDR3 nucleotide sequence: TGCGCCAGCAGCTTCACCGGGACAGGGAGTAATTCACCCCTCCACTTT. This chain connects TRBV5-1 to TRBJ1-6; 9 bases agree with TRBD1. CDR1 and CDR2 (germline): SGHRS, YFSETQ. V gave up 2 bases and J gave up 6 bases; unmatched junction bases: 6. CDR3 length: 16 residues.

CDR3 amino acids: CATSVAGLATEAFF. As DNA, the CDR3 is TGTGCCACCAGCGTTGCGGGGCTAGCAACTGAAGCTTTCTTT. V usage is TRBV15 and J usage is TRBJ1-1; D possibly corresponds to TRBD1 (5 bases). CDR1 LNHNV and CDR2 YYDKDF come from the germline V gene (reference sequence). The CDR3 sequence is 14 residues long. Between the trimmed V and J ends, which lost 5 bases and 5 bases, there was a span of 15 bases. Full variable domain (rest looked up from reference TRBV15 and TRBJ1-1): DAMVIQNPRYQVTQFGKPVTLSCSQTLNHNVMYWYQQKSSQAPKLLFHYYDKDFNNEADTPDNFQSRRPNTSFCFLDIRSPGLGDTAMYLCATSVAGLATEAFFGQGTRLTVV.